The present T cell receptor (beta chain) was sequenced within a study of OX40 agonist ivuxolimab in advanced cancers. Study at large: With a range of 23 to 79, age averaged about 59 years, and approximately 83% were male. Of the participants, about 40% had some prior anti-PD-1, anti-PD-L1 or anti-CTLA-4 therapy, which was allowed. General study results and limits: Clonal expansion from baseline to week 6 occurred in both CD4+ and CD8+ T cells.

Regarding this clone: Its antigen is unidentified.

This CDR3 region has 19 residues. The J segment lost 3 bases and the V segment lost 0 bases, leaving 15 bases of the junction unmatched. Per the germline V gene, CDR1 is SGHRS and CDR2 is YFSETQ. TCRdb's table, derived via immunoSEQ multiplex PCR, lists solely in-frame clones and lacks some. The sample holds about 60,000 clones, 75% to 95% seen once. Sequencing was performed on CD4+ or CD8+ T cells sorted from blood, taken in a trial of the OX40 agonist ivuxolimab. The receptor was isolated from an adult with an advanced solid tumor such as melanoma, head and neck, liver or kidney cancer. The chain recombines TRBV5-1 with TRBJ2-3, with 8 bases fitting TRBD1. CDR3 protein: CASSLGPSGRTGRTDTQYF. In DNA form, the CDR3 reads TGCGCCAGCAGCTTGGGTCCTTCGGGTCGGACAGGGAGAACAGATACGCAGTATTTT.